A single sample is the source of the 8 T cell receptor beta chains below, sequenced in a study of T cells expressing NK-cell markers. TCRdb reanalyzed the 5' RACE reads, giving one entry per CDR3 protein sequence and no DNA. The data include roughly 150,000 distinct CDR3 sequences; the top ten clones carry 20% to 25%. The sequencing input was blood T cells: a sorted CD56 or NKG2C T cell subset, CD4+ or CD8+ T cells, or bulk PBMC T cells (not recorded which). The origin of the receptors is a man aged 18-75 years in good health.

The J gene is TRBJ2-7, the V gene TRBV13; without DNA, the TCRdb call of TRBD2 cannot be checked. Germline CDR1 and CDR2: PRHDT and FYEKMQ (reference sequence). CDR3 size: 15 residues. This chain's CDR3 is CASSLAGGDPYEQYF.

Here the CDR3 reads CASSKATYEQYF. The chain is built from TRBV6-2 or TRBV6-3 and TRBJ2-7. The CDR3 runs 12 residues. The germline gives CDR1 MNHEY, CDR2 SVGEGT.

The V and J genes are TRBV2 and TRBJ2-1. Germline CDR1 and CDR2: SNHLY and FYNNEI. The CDR3 has 11 residues. This CDR3 reads CASRYSNEQFF. Filled out from reference TRBV2 and TRBJ2-1, the complete variable domain reads EPEVTQTPSHQVTQMGQEVILRCVPISNHLYFYWYRQILGQKVEFLVSFYNNEISEKSEIFDDQFSVERPDGSNFTLKIRSTKLEDSAMYFCASRYSNEQFFGPGTRLTVL.

The chain links TRBV19 to TRBJ2-7; TCRdb picks TRBD1, but there is no DNA to check that call. The CDR3 consists of 14 residues. The germline V gene encodes CDR1 LNHDA and CDR2 SQIVND (reference sequence). The CDR3: CASSFATGSNEQYF.

This chain connects TRBV5-1 to TRBJ2-7; TCRdb's D call, TRBD1, is unchecked because there is no DNA. Germline CDR1 reads SGHRS; CDR2 reads YFSETQ. This CDR3 spans 15 amino acids. CDR3 loop: CASSWLGGEPTEQYF.

This sequence joins TRBV27 and TRBJ2-5; TCRdb gives TRBD1 as the D gene, but with no DNA this cannot be confirmed. This CDR3 has 15 amino acids. The germline V gene encodes CDR1 MNHEY and CDR2 SMNVEV (reference sequence). CDR3 amino acids: CASSLSPAWGETRYF.

The chain links TRBV11-2 to TRBJ2-7; the TRBD1 assignment by TCRdb is unverifiable without DNA. Germline V gives CDR1 SGHAT, CDR2 FQNNGV. This CDR3 contains 17 residues. The chain's CDR3 is CASSLQSHPGQGYEQYF.

This chain joins TRBV27 and TRBJ2-7. The germline CDR1 and CDR2 sequences are MNHEY and SMNVEV (reference sequence). CDR3 size: 15 residues. The CDR3 is CASSILFGVGDEQYF.